Shown below are 4 T cell receptor beta chains from a single sample sequenced in a study of T cell repertoires in cytomegalovirus infection. The antigens for these receptors are not known. MiXCR was run by TCRdb on the reads, yielding one entry per CDR3 protein. This sample has about 310,000 distinct CDR3 sequences; about 25% occur once, and the top ten carry roughly 15%. The starting material was cultured PBMCs, obtained from culture after CMV antigen stimulation. These receptor sequences come from a human donor in good health (CMV status not recorded). Some clones in this sample may be carry-over from other donors' samples.

In this sample, this clonotype turned up a few times. The rearrangement uses TRBV10-2 and TRBJ2-1, with no clear D. Germline V gives CDR1 WSHSY, CDR2 SAAADI. V was trimmed by 3 bases and J by 10 bases, leaving 13 bases between them. This CDR3 has 13 residues. The DNA for the CDR3 is TGCGCCAGCAGTGACTACAGCGAGGAGGAGCAGTTCTTC. Its protein is CASSDYSEEEQFF.

This clonotype was detected ten times or more. The J gene is TRBJ2-3, the V gene TRBV12-3 or TRBV12-4, with D unresolved. V lost 6 bases, J lost 3 bases, and 10 bases lay in between. The CDR3 extends over 13 amino acids. CDR3 in DNA: TGTGCCAGCAGCCCGCCCCCGACAGATACGCAGTATTTT. This encodes CASSPPPTDTQYF.

At least ten counts were recorded for this clonotype. The chain links TRBV7-9 to TRBJ1-2; D remains unclear. V was clipped by 5 bases and J by 6 bases, with 10 bases between them. The CDR3 is 12 amino acids. Germline V gene data show CDR1 as SEHNR and CDR2 as FQNEAQ (reference sequence). CDR3 in DNA: TGTGCCAGCAGCAGGACCGGCGATGGCTACACCTTC. Its protein product is CASSRTGDGYTF.

The rearrangement joins TRBV19 to TRBJ2-1; D is uncertain. V was pared by 4 bases and J by 6 bases, with 7 bases between. Looked up from germline, CDR1 is LNHDA and CDR2 is SQIVND (reference sequence). CDR3 length equals 12 residues. DNA for the CDR3: TGTGCCAGTAGTAAGTACGGCAATGAGCAGTTCTTC. As protein: CASSKYGNEQFF.